This T cell receptor (beta chain) was sequenced during a study of CD8+ T cells in alopecia areata. Isolated RNA was reverse transcribed into cDNA used as the sequencing template. The repertoire was sequenced with immunoSEQ multiplex PCR; TCRdb's copy has only in-frame clones and lacks some. Among 110,000 to 150,000 clones listed, about 85% were seen once. This sample's treatment: oral pan-JAK inhibitor, 5-10 mg twice daily. Peripheral blood and lesional scalp punch biopsies came from alopecia areata patients. Here the sequenced sample was CD8+ T cells sorted from blood, taken at week 4, from a patient treated with tofacitinib. This TCR came from a human donor with alopecia areata.

The CDR3 region is CSVVTADTEAFF. Here the CDR3 DNA reads TGCAGCGTTGTAACAGCGGACACTGAAGCTTTCTTT. The chain combines TRBV29-1 with TRBJ1-1; D not certain. Deletions cut 4 bases from V and 3 bases from J, with 9 bases between. Germline V lookup: CDR1 SQVTM, CDR2 ANQGSEA. The CDR3 has 12 amino acids.